Listed below are T cell receptor beta chains from one sample, sequenced in a study of control samples from healthy donors and cancer patients. TCRdb's table, derived via immunoSEQ multiplex PCR, lists solely in-frame clones and lacks some. The sample comprises 140,000 to 150,000 clones, 80% to 95% of which are singletons, and about 5.8% rests with the top ten. Sequenced: blood. These receptors were collected from a man aged 18 to 30 in good health. CDR3s include the opening cysteine and the closing phenylalanine or tryptophan. Each record gives: J gene, clone size, D gene, V gene, CDR3 DNA, CDR3 protein. D genes are given only for firm matches. Only some rows state a clone size, as once, few, many or a class for expanded clones.

J gene: TRBJ2-1
clone size: NA
D gene: NA
V gene: TRBV6-4
CDR3 DNA: TGTGCCAGCAGTGACGACACCTACAATGAGCAGTTCTTC
CDR3 protein: CASSDDTYNEQFF

J gene: TRBJ1-1
clone size: few
D gene: NA
V gene: TRBV27
CDR3 DNA: TGTGCCAGCAGTTTCCGGGGGGTTCACACTGAAGCTTTCTTT
CDR3 protein: CASSFRGVHTEAFF

J gene: TRBJ1-5
clone size: NA
D gene: NA
V gene: TRBV27
CDR3 DNA: TGTGCCAGCAGTTTAGAAGGGTCCGGGGGGCCCCAGCATTTT
CDR3 protein: CASSLEGSGGPQHF

J gene: TRBJ1-5
clone size: NA
D gene: NA
V gene: TRBV27
CDR3 DNA: TGTGCCAGCAGCCATCAGCAGCCCCAGCATTTT
CDR3 protein: CASSHQQPQHF

J gene: TRBJ1-3
clone size: NA
D gene: NA
V gene: TRBV6-6
CDR3 DNA: TGTGCCAGCAGTTATGCAGGGAACACCATATATTTT
CDR3 protein: CASSYAGNTIYF

J gene: TRBJ2-2
clone size: NA
D gene: NA
V gene: TRBV5-1
CDR3 DNA: TGCGCCAGCCGGGGGGACAGGAACACCGGGGAGCTGTTTTTT
CDR3 protein: CASRGDRNTGELFF

J gene: TRBJ2-1
clone size: NA
D gene: TRBD2
V gene: TRBV5-1
CDR3 DNA: TGCGCCAGCAGCTCTAGACTAGCGGGAGGGCTAGGTACGTACAATGAGCAGTTCTTC
CDR3 protein: CASSSRLAGGLGTYNEQFF

J gene: TRBJ2-1
clone size: NA
D gene: TRBD1
V gene: TRBV5-1
CDR3 DNA: TGCGCCAGCAGCTTGCCCCGGACAGGGGGATTTGAGCAGTTCTTC
CDR3 protein: CASSLPRTGGFEQFF

J gene: TRBJ2-7
clone size: NA
D gene: NA
V gene: TRBV30
CDR3 DNA: TGTGCCTGGAGCCTTCGCCTAGCTGCTGGAGACGAGCAGTACTTC
CDR3 protein: CAWSLRLAAGDEQYF

J gene: TRBJ1-2
clone size: NA
D gene: NA
V gene: TRBV18
CDR3 DNA: TGTGCCAGCTCACCACCGGCCCAGGGAGGGTGGACGGGCTACACCTTC
CDR3 protein: CASSPPAQGGWTGYTF

J gene: TRBJ2-7
clone size: NA
D gene: NA
V gene: TRBV6-5
CDR3 DNA: TGTGCCAGCAGTTCGAGGGGGACTCCAGCCTACGAGCAGTACTTC
CDR3 protein: CASSSRGTPAYEQYF

J gene: TRBJ1-1
clone size: once
D gene: NA
V gene: TRBV19
CDR3 DNA: TGTGCCAGTACCGCGACCGGGTGGCCAACGGGAGCTTTCTTT
CDR3 protein: CASTATGWPTGAFF

J gene: TRBJ2-2
clone size: NA
D gene: TRBD2
V gene: TRBV11-2
CDR3 DNA: TGTGCCAGCAGCTTCTTGGTAGCGGGAGCGAACACCGGGGAGCTGTTTTTT
CDR3 protein: CASSFLVAGANTGELFF

J gene: TRBJ1-2
clone size: NA
D gene: NA
V gene: TRBV7-9
CDR3 DNA: TGTGCCAGCACCCTAACGGATCAGGGAACCTTGTATGGCTACACCTTC
CDR3 protein: CASTLTDQGTLYGYTF

J gene: TRBJ2-1
clone size: NA
D gene: NA
V gene: TRBV3-1/TRBV3-2
CDR3 DNA: TGTGCCAGCAGCCAACGTGGCGAGGTGCTCTTC
CDR3 protein: CASSQRGEVLF

J gene: TRBJ2-5
clone size: NA
D gene: NA
V gene: TRBV7-9
CDR3 DNA: TGTGCCAGCAGCTTCCAAAGCACAGGGAGCGAGACCCAGTACTTC
CDR3 protein: CASSFQSTGSETQYF

J gene: TRBJ1-1
clone size: NA
D gene: NA
V gene: TRBV10-3
CDR3 DNA: TGTGCCATCGGCAAACAGGGACTCGGCGTGGACACTGAAGCTTTCTTT
CDR3 protein: CAIGKQGLGVDTEAFF

J gene: TRBJ2-3
clone size: NA
D gene: TRBD1
V gene: TRBV5-6
CDR3 DNA: TGTGCCAGCAGCTTGGTACAGGGGAACACAGATACGCAGTATTTT
CDR3 protein: CASSLVQGNTDTQYF

J gene: TRBJ1-1
clone size: NA
D gene: NA
V gene: TRBV5-1
CDR3 DNA: TGCGCCAGCAGCTTGGGCCGGGGCCCACCCTCCACTGAAGCTTTCTTT
CDR3 protein: CASSLGRGPPSTEAFF

J gene: TRBJ2-1
clone size: NA
D gene: NA
V gene: TRBV30
CDR3 DNA: TGTGCCTGGAGTGTACGGGGGAATGAGCAGTTCTTC
CDR3 protein: CAWSVRGNEQFF

J gene: TRBJ2-4
clone size: once
D gene: TRBD1
V gene: TRBV30
CDR3 DNA: TGTGCCTCCGGACAGGGTGGCAAAAACATTCAGTACTTC
CDR3 protein: CASGQGGKNIQYF

J gene: TRBJ1-2
clone size: NA
D gene: NA
V gene: TRBV30
CDR3 DNA: TGTGCCTGGAGTGTACAGGGAGGCGGCTACACCTTC
CDR3 protein: CAWSVQGGGYTF

J gene: TRBJ1-2
clone size: NA
D gene: NA
V gene: TRBV6-1
CDR3 DNA: TGTGCCAGCAGTGAAGGTCTTCGTAGGGGGGCGCGTGGCTACACCTTC
CDR3 protein: CASSEGLRRGARGYTF

J gene: TRBJ1-1
clone size: NA
D gene: NA
V gene: TRBV6-5
CDR3 DNA: TGTGCCAGCAGTTACCGCGAGGGAATGTTCACTTTCTTT
CDR3 protein: CASSYREGMFTFF

J gene: TRBJ2-7
clone size: NA
D gene: NA
V gene: TRBV5-6
CDR3 DNA: TGTGCCAGCAGCATAGGACCCGAGCAGTACTTC
CDR3 protein: CASSIGPEQYF

J gene: TRBJ1-5
clone size: NA
D gene: NA
V gene: TRBV11-2
CDR3 DNA: TGTGCCAGCAGCCCACGGCCGGGCAATCAGCCCCAGCATTTT
CDR3 protein: CASSPRPGNQPQHF

J gene: TRBJ2-3
clone size: NA
D gene: NA
V gene: TRBV28
CDR3 DNA: TGTGCCAGCAGTTTATTCGTCCTAGATACGCAGTATTTT
CDR3 protein: CASSLFVLDTQYF

J gene: TRBJ2-7
clone size: NA
D gene: NA
V gene: TRBV6-1
CDR3 DNA: TGTGCCAGCAGTGAACTGGGCAGGGGATACGAGCAGTACTTC
CDR3 protein: CASSELGRGYEQYF

J gene: TRBJ2-7
clone size: NA
D gene: TRBD1
V gene: TRBV10-3
CDR3 DNA: TGTGCCATCAGGAGGATACAGGGGAACGAGCAGTACTTC
CDR3 protein: CAIRRIQGNEQYF

J gene: TRBJ2-1
clone size: few
D gene: NA
V gene: TRBV2
CDR3 DNA: TGTGCCAGAACGGGACAAATCAGTTCGAGCTCCTACAATGAGCAGTTCTTC
CDR3 protein: CARTGQISSSSYNEQFF

J gene: TRBJ2-7
clone size: NA
D gene: NA
V gene: TRBV3-1/TRBV3-2
CDR3 DNA: TGTGCCAGCAGCCAAGTGTCAGCCTACAAGCAGTACTTC
CDR3 protein: CASSQVSAYKQYF

J gene: TRBJ1-2
clone size: NA
D gene: TRBD1
V gene: TRBV2
CDR3 DNA: TGTGCCAGCAGTGAAGATCGGGCCGGACAGGGAAAAAGTGGCTACACCTTC
CDR3 protein: CASSEDRAGQGKSGYTF

J gene: TRBJ2-1
clone size: NA
D gene: TRBD2
V gene: TRBV24-1
CDR3 DNA: TGTGCCACCAGTGACAAGACTAGCGGGAGCTTGGGTGAGCAGTTCTTC
CDR3 protein: CATSDKTSGSLGEQFF

J gene: TRBJ2-5
clone size: NA
D gene: NA
V gene: TRBV28
CDR3 DNA: TGTGCCAGCAGGGGAGGACAGGAGACCCAGTACTTC
CDR3 protein: CASRGGQETQYF

J gene: TRBJ2-1
clone size: NA
D gene: NA
V gene: TRBV2
CDR3 DNA: TGTGCCAGCAGTCCCCGAGGGGGAGACAATGAGCAGTTCTTC
CDR3 protein: CASSPRGGDNEQFF

J gene: TRBJ2-1
clone size: once
D gene: NA
V gene: TRBV19
CDR3 DNA: TGTGCCAGTAGTATGTATCAGGTCAATGAGCAGTTCTTC
CDR3 protein: CASSMYQVNEQFF

J gene: TRBJ2-1
clone size: NA
D gene: NA
V gene: TRBV13
CDR3 DNA: TGTGCCAGCAGCTTAACCCCGGACTCCCGCGATGAGCAGTTCTTC
CDR3 protein: CASSLTPDSRDEQFF